This entry is about one T cell receptor beta chain. No antigen is known for it. This entry belongs to a study of radiotherapy plus CTLA-4 blockade in lung cancer. General study findings and limits: The best predictor of response was reported to be early blood T cell clone dynamics, with interferon-beta. Tumor-derived TCR clones expanded in blood after radiotherapy plus ipilimumab.

There are 14 residues in the CDR3. CDR1 is MNHEY, CDR2 SMNVEV, per germline (reference sequence). The V end lost 7 bases, the J end lost 3 bases, and 15 bases lay between the germline ends. TCRdb keeps only in-frame clones here, not all; method: immunoSEQ multiplex PCR. The repertoire holds approximately 33,000 clones, with 70% to 85% as singletons. Focal radiation plus CTLA-4 blockade with ipilimumab was administered to patients who had chemo-refractory metastatic non-small-cell lung cancer. Sequences were derived from peripheral blood, sampled from a patient treated with radiotherapy plus ipilimumab. The rearrangement links TRBV27 to TRBJ1-1; D uncertain. This TCR derives from a human donor with non-small cell lung cancer who had stable disease on radiotherapy plus ipilimumab. The CDR3 reads CASNKASWDTEAFF. In DNA, the CDR3 is TGTGCCAGCAATAAGGCGAGTTGGGACACTGAAGCTTTCTTT.